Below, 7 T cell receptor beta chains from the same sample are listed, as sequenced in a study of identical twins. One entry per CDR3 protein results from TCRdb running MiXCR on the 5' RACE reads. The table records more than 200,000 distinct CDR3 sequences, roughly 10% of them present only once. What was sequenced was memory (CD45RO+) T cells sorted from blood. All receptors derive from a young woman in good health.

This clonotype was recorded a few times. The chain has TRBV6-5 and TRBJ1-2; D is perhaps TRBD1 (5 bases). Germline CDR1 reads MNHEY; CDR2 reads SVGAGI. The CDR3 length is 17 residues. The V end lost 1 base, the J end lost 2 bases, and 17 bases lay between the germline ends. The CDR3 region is CASSYWAGKGENYGYTF. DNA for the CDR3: TGTGCCAGCAGTTACTGGGCAGGGAAAGGGGAGAACTATGGCTACACCTTC.

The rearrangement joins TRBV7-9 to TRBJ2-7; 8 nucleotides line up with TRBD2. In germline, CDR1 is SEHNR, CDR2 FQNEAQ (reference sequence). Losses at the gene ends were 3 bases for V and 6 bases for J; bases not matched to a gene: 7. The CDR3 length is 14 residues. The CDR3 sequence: CASSLTSAGGEQYF. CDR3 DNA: TGTGCCAGCAGCTTGACTAGCGCGGGAGGCGAGCAGTACTTC.

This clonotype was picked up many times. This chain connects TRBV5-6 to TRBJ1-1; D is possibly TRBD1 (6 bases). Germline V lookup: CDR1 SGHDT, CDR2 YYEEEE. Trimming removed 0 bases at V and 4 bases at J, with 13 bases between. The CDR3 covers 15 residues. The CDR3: CASSLARGRATEAFF. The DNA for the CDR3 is TGTGCCAGCAGCTTGGCGAGGGGGAGGGCCACTGAAGCTTTCTTT.

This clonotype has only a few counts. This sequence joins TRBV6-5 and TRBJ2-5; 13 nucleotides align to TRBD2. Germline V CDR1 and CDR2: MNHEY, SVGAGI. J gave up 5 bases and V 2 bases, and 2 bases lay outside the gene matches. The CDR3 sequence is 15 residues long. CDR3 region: CASSYTSGGAETQYF. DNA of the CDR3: TGTGCCAGCAGTTACACTAGCGGGGGGGCTGAGACCCAGTACTTC.

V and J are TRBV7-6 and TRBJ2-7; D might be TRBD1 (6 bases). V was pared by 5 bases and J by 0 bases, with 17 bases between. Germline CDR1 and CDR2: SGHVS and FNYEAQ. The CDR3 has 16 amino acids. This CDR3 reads CASSVSPGALSYEQYF. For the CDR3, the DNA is TGTGCCAGCAGCGTCAGCCCAGGGGCCCTCTCCTACGAGCAGTACTTC.

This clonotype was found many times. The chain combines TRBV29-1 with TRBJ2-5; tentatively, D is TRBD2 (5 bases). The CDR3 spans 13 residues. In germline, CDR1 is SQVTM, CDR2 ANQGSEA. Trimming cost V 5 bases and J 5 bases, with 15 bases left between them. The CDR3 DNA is TGCAGCGTTAGGGCTAGCAGCCAGGAGACCCAGTACTTC. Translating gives CSVRASSQETQYF. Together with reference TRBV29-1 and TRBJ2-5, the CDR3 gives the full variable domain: SAVISQKPSRDICQRGTSLTIQCQVDSQVTMMFWYRQQPGQSLTLIATANQGSEATYESGFVIDKFPISRPNLTFSTLTVSNMSPEDSSIYLCSVRASSQETQYFGPGTRLLVL.

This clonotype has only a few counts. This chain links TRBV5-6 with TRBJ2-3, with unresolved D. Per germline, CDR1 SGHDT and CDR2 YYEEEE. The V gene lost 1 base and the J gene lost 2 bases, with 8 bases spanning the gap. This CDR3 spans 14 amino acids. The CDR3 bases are TGTGCCAGCAGCTTGTTCGGGCCCACAGATACGCAGTATTTT. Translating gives CASSLFGPTDTQYF.